Listed below are T cell receptor beta chains from one sample, sequenced in a study of shared clonotypes between healthy human individuals. Libraries were prepared by immunoSEQ multiplex PCR; TCRdb keeps only in-frame clonotypes and omits some of them. In the table there are around 1.9 million clones, about 92% of which are singletons. Sequenced material: naive CD8+ T cells from PBMCs. The receptors were gathered from a man aged 18 to 35 in good health. Some clones in this sample may be carry-over from other donors' samples. CDR3s include the opening cysteine and the closing phenylalanine or tryptophan. A D gene is named only where the DNA matches it firmly. A clone size is listed for some rows: how often the clone was seen (once, few, many), or a class if it is expanded.

J gene,D gene,clone size,V gene,CDR3 protein,CDR3 DNA
TRBJ2-3,NA,NA,TRBV27,CASSLDPGDTQYF,TGTGCCAGCAGTTTAGATCCGGGAGATACGCAGTATTTT
TRBJ2-5,NA,once,TRBV28,CASSLDIGDETQYF,TGTGCCAGCAGTTTGGATATCGGAGATGAGACCCAGTACTTC
TRBJ1-2,NA,NA,TRBV28,CASSSHRNYGYTF,TGTGCCAGCAGCTCCCACCGAAACTATGGCTACACCTTC
TRBJ2-2,NA,NA,TRBV4-1,CASSQPGGTGELFF,TGCGCCAGCAGCCAACCTGGCGGCACCGGGGAGCTGTTTTTT
TRBJ2-7,NA,NA,TRBV15,CATSRVPSHAVSEQYF,TGTGCCACCAGCAGAGTACCCAGTCACGCGGTCTCCGAGCAGTACTTC
TRBJ2-1,NA,NA,TRBV4-1,CASSQLRTSYNEQFF,TGCGCCAGCAGCCAACTCCGGACCTCCTACAATGAGCAGTTCTTC
TRBJ1-2,NA,NA,TRBV21-1,CASSKEEARLNYGYTF,TGTGCCAGCAGCAAAGAGGAGGCCAGGCTGAACTATGGCTACACCTTC
TRBJ2-3,NA,NA,TRBV9,CASSALRERGDTQYF,TGTGCCAGCAGCGCTCTCCGGGAGAGGGGAGATACGCAGTATTTT
TRBJ1-2,TRBD1,NA,TRBV7-9,CASSLADGGQGNGYTF,TGTGCCAGCAGCTTAGCCGACGGTGGACAGGGGAATGGCTACACCTTC
TRBJ1-1,NA,few,TRBV19,CASTWGSNTEAFF,TGTGCCAGTACTTGGGGCTCCAACACTGAAGCTTTCTTT
TRBJ2-5,TRBD2,NA,TRBV7-3,CASSLSSGRAAETQYF,TGTGCCAGCAGCTTATCCAGCGGGAGGGCCGCGGAGACCCAGTACTTC
TRBJ2-7,TRBD1,NA,TRBV28,CASTGTELTYEQYF,TGTGCCAGCACCGGGACAGAGCTAACCTACGAGCAGTACTTC
TRBJ2-3,NA,NA,TRBV5-4,CASSQAADTQYF,TGTGCCAGCAGCCAGGCCGCGGATACGCAGTATTTT
TRBJ2-7,NA,NA,TRBV7-3,CASSLLGLATQRKIYEQYF,TGTGCCAGCAGCTTACTCGGCCTAGCTACCCAACGCAAGATCTACGAGCAGTACTTC
TRBJ1-2,NA,NA,TRBV7-9,CASSLGDVYGYTF,TGTGCCAGCAGCTTAGGGGACGTATATGGCTACACCTTC
TRBJ2-7,NA,NA,TRBV2,CASSVTAPSNYEQYF,TGTGCCAGCAGTGTAACGGCGCCAAGCAACTACGAGCAGTACTTC
TRBJ2-1,NA,NA,TRBV30,CAWSFTYNEQFF,TGTGCCTGGAGTTTTACCTACAATGAGCAGTTCTTC
TRBJ1-1,NA,NA,TRBV30,CASVDTNTEAFF,TGTGCCTCGGTTGACACCAATACTGAAGCTTTCTTT
TRBJ2-3,NA,NA,TRBV9,CASSVDRGFTDTQYF,TGTGCCAGCAGCGTGGATAGGGGCTTCACAGATACGCAGTATTTT
TRBJ2-2,NA,NA,TRBV6-5,CASSLRQNTGELFF,TGTGCCAGCAGTCTAAGACAGAACACCGGGGAGCTGTTTTTT
TRBJ1-2,NA,NA,TRBV6-5,CASSWNGYGYTF,TGTGCCAGCAGTTGGAACGGCTATGGCTACACCTTC
TRBJ1-6,NA,NA,TRBV7-9,CASSHVGAHSPLHF,TGTGCCAGCAGCCATGTGGGGGCGCATTCACCCCTCCACTTT
TRBJ2-1,NA,NA,TRBV7-8,CASSLSRVGNEQFF,TGTGCCAGCAGCTTATCGAGGGTCGGAAATGAGCAGTTCTTC
TRBJ2-3,NA,NA,TRBV5-1,CASSLTSSRDTQYF,TGCGCCAGCAGCTTGACTAGTTCCAGGGATACGCAGTATTTT
TRBJ1-1,NA,NA,TRBV7-2,CASSSGVAGAGTEAFF,TGTGCCAGCAGTTCTGGGGTGGCGGGGGCCGGCACTGAAGCTTTCTTT
TRBJ2-1,NA,NA,TRBV6-1,CASATRREDEQFF,TGTGCCAGCGCGACCAGGAGGGAGGATGAGCAGTTCTTC
TRBJ1-2,NA,NA,TRBV28,CASSAREKPYGYTF,TGTGCCAGCAGTGCCCGGGAGAAACCCTATGGCTACACCTTC
TRBJ2-7,TRBD1,NA,TRBV29-1,CSVVQGAYEQYF,TGCAGCGTCGTACAGGGGGCCTACGAGCAGTACTTC
TRBJ1-4,TRBD1,NA,TRBV6-6,CASRNRGQWEKLFF,TGTGCCAGCAGGAACAGGGGGCAATGGGAAAAACTGTTTTTT
TRBJ1-2,NA,NA,TRBV28,CASSYMTLPGYTF,TGTGCCAGCAGTTACATGACTCTTCCGGGCTACACCTTC
TRBJ2-3,TRBD1,NA,TRBV28,CASSNRGYDTDTQYF,TGTGCCAGCAGTAACAGGGGATATGACACAGATACGCAGTATTTT
TRBJ1-5,NA,NA,TRBV4-1,CASSLGSGNQPQHF,TGCGCCAGCAGCCTAGGGTCGGGCAATCAGCCCCAGCATTTT
TRBJ1-5,NA,few,TRBV4-1,CASSQLLTGPNQPQHF,TGCGCCAGCAGCCAACTACTGACAGGCCCAAATCAGCCCCAGCATTTT
TRBJ1-1,NA,NA,TRBV15,CATSGERTLAEAFF,TGTGCCACCAGCGGAGAAAGGACCCTTGCTGAAGCTTTCTTT
TRBJ2-1,TRBD2,NA,TRBV7-9,CASSLEVGLAGGNEQFF,TGTGCCAGCAGCTTAGAAGTCGGGCTAGCGGGAGGCAATGAGCAGTTCTTC
TRBJ2-7,TRBD2,NA,TRBV7-9,CASSSDPSGAGVVDEQYF,TGTGCCAGCAGCTCCGACCCCTCGGGAGCGGGAGTGGTCGACGAGCAGTACTTC
TRBJ1-1,NA,NA,TRBV28,CASSFSATAMNTEAFF,TGTGCCAGCAGTTTCAGCGCGACGGCGATGAACACTGAAGCTTTCTTT
TRBJ1-5,NA,NA,TRBV7-9,CASSSSTGEQPQHF,TGTGCCAGCAGCTCTTCAACGGGCGAACAGCCCCAGCATTTT